These 13 T cell receptor beta chains came from one sample sequenced in a study of T cells expressing NK-cell markers. From the 5' RACE reads, TCRdb lists one entry per CDR3 protein and no DNA. This sample's table reports some 340,000 distinct CDR3 sequences. Sequenced: blood T cells: a sorted CD56 or NKG2C T cell subset, CD4+ or CD8+ T cells, or bulk PBMC T cells (not recorded which). The receptor source for this set is a man aged 18-70 years in good health.

V is TRBV12-3 or TRBV12-4 and J is TRBJ2-5; TCRdb reports TRBD2, a call that lacks DNA to check it against. The CDR3 has 14 residues. The CDR3 loop reads CASSPPAGRETQYF.

The rearrangement links TRBV3-1 to TRBJ2-7. CDR1 and CDR2 from the germline V gene are LGHDT and YNNKEL (reference sequence). This CDR3 comprises 14 residues. The CDR3 here is CASSPTAGAHEQYF.

This chain joins TRBV24-1 and TRBJ2-1. Germline values: CDR1 KGHDR, CDR2 SFDVKD. The CDR3 is made up of 15 amino acids. The CDR3 region is CATSDSRVAYNEQFF.

The chain combines TRBV9 with TRBJ2-7; lacking DNA, the TRBD1 call made by TCRdb goes unchecked. This CDR3 contains 19 residues. Germline V gene sequence: CDR1 SGDLS, CDR2 YYNGEE. CDR3 amino acids: CASRVVLRGLRISSYEQYF.

The chain combines TRBV7-2 with TRBJ2-7; TCRdb indicates TRBD1, and absent DNA this call remains unverified. Germline-derived CDR1 and CDR2 are SGHTA and FQGNSA. The length of the CDR3 is 17 residues. CDR3: CASSLGTGQKRTYEQYF.

The V gene is TRBV2, the J gene TRBJ2-7; TCRdb designates TRBD2, a call that cannot be tested without DNA. The CDR3 extends over 14 amino acids. From germline, CDR1 is SNHLY and CDR2 FYNNEI. The CDR3 sequence: CARGLAVPRGEQYF.

The rearrangement joins TRBV11-3 to TRBJ2-1; TCRdb names TRBD1, which stays unverified in the absence of DNA. The germline CDR1 and CDR2 sequences are SGHNT and YENEEA. The CDR3 is made up of 12 amino acids. The CDR3: CASSLGRGEQFF.

The gene calls are TRBV7-2 and TRBJ2-2; without DNA, the TCRdb call of TRBD1 cannot be checked. CDR3 length equals 16 residues. The germline V gene has CDR1 SGHTA and CDR2 FQGNSA. Here the CDR3 reads CASSFAPQGNTGELFF.

The rearrangement joins TRBV7-3 to TRBJ2-3; TCRdb's D gene call, TRBD2, goes unchecked for lack of DNA. Germline values: CDR1 SGHTA, CDR2 FQGTGA. CDR3 size: 21 residues. CDR3 region: CASSSTRGGTSGGAFADTQYF.

The chain uses TRBV6-1 and TRBJ1-3. There are 14 residues in the CDR3. From germline, CDR1 is MNHNS and CDR2 SASEGT. The CDR3 sequence: CASRGTFSGNTIYF.

The chain recombines TRBV12-3 or TRBV12-4 with TRBJ2-2; as DNA is missing, the TRBD1 call by TCRdb cannot be tested. CDR3 length equals 16 residues. This CDR3 reads CASSLFAGISTGELFF.

This chain uses TRBV5-5 with TRBJ2-2; TCRdb reports TRBD1, a call that lacks DNA to check it against. This CDR3 contains 13 residues. Looked up from germline, CDR1 is SGHKS and CDR2 is YYEKEE (reference sequence). The CDR3: CASGQGRTGELFF.

The chain employs TRBV6-2 or TRBV6-3 and TRBJ1-5. Germline loops: CDR1 MNHEY, CDR2 SVGEGT. The CDR3 spans 15 residues. CDR3 sequence: CASSYVAASNQPQHF.